This note documents a single TCR beta chain sequence. This specimen comes from a study of T cell changes during pregnancy in multiple sclerosis. The ends were cut back, 4 bases at V and 0 bases at J, with 3 bases in the middle. The germline gives CDR1 MNHNY, CDR2 SVGAGI (reference sequence). CDR3 length: 12 residues. Some clones are missing from TCRdb's copy, which holds only in-frame ones; the method was immunoSEQ multiplex PCR. This sample has over 45,000 clones, with around 92% found just once. This specimen was peripheral blood, taken in the third trimester of pregnancy. The rearrangement links TRBV6-6 to TRBJ1-1, with D hard to call. The TCR originated in a female donor with multiple sclerosis, enrolled in a pregnancy study. The CDR3 spells CASSSMNTEAFF. For the CDR3, the DNA is TGTGCCAGCAGTTCTATGAACACTGAAGCTTTCTTT.